This T cell receptor (beta chain) was captured by sequencing in a study of blood T cell repertoires in COVID-19. Study overall: From the United States, Italy and Spain came samples of acute and convalescent COVID-19. Sources were T cells, B-cell-depleted T cells, or PBMCs; the material itself was cDNA or gDNA.

This CDR3 region has 13 residues. The V gene lost 0 bases and the J gene lost 3 bases, with 6 bases spanning the gap. The germline V gene encodes CDR1 LNHNV and CDR2 YYDKDF (reference sequence). Methods used by the authors: Researchers report that nucleated cell counts were estimated from reference gene primer amplification. The table came from immunoSEQ multiplex PCR; TCRdb's copy has only in-frame clones and leaves some out. V and J calls and clone size are given by that table; D and trimming were obtained from the DNA. Among 150,000 to 200,000 clones listed, around 81% were seen once. Enrolment of Seattle patients took place during active infection, and they were followed longitudinally.

The TCR originated in a woman over 75 with COVID-19, enrolled during active disease. The specimen sequenced was peripheral blood. J is TRBJ2-7 and V is TRBV15, with D tentatively TRBD1 (6 bases). CDR3 amino acids: CATSRDRGYEQYF. Here the CDR3 DNA reads TGTGCCACCAGCAGAGACAGGGGCTACGAGCAGTACTTC.